This TCR beta chain is drawn from a study of graft-versus-host responses after intestinal transplantation. Study context: Grafts that recipients had were multivisceral, liver-intestinal, or isolated intestinal transplants. Each recipient received anti-thymocyte globulin induction, then tacrolimus and steroids for 3 to 4 years. The study's findings and limits: GvH clonotypes were identified within recipient marrow, with a subset emerging first in ileum or blood.

Comment on this clone: Its antigen remains unidentified.

Measured with immunoSEQ multiplex PCR; TCRdb has only the in-frame clones, and not every one. The sample yields 20,000 to 30,000 clones, roughly 90% seen once. The sequences come from PBMCs, collected approximately 39 days after intestinal transplant. This clonotype was obtained from a human patient who received an intestinal transplant, so some T cells may come from the graft donor.

The CDR3: CASSENIEETQYF. The CDR3 region has the DNA TGCGCCAGCAGTGAGAACATTGAAGAGACCCAGTACTTC. The rearrangement uses TRBV10-2 and TRBJ2-5; no reliable D call. This CDR3 has 13 amino acids. V lost 2 bases to trimming and J lost 3 bases, with 7 bases between them. CDR1 and CDR2 from the germline V gene are WSHSY and SAAADI.